Following are 27 T cell receptor beta chains from one sample sequenced in a study of T cells expressing NK-cell markers. Following a re-call of the 5' RACE reads, TCRdb has one entry per CDR3 protein and lacks DNA. The sample's table shows fewer than 400,000 distinct CDR3 sequences. Material for sequencing was blood T cells: a sorted CD56 or NKG2C T cell subset, CD4+ or CD8+ T cells, or bulk PBMC T cells (not recorded which). The receptors were gathered from a woman in her forties or fifties in good health.

In terms of frequency, this clonotype is medium-sized (0.01 to 0.1%). The rearrangement uses TRBV5-1 and TRBJ2-5. From germline, CDR1 is SGHRS and CDR2 YFSETQ. The CDR3 is 13 residues long. CDR3 residues: CASSLGHEPTQYF.

The J gene is TRBJ2-1, the V gene TRBV6-5; lacking DNA, the TRBD2 call made by TCRdb goes unchecked. CDR1 and CDR2 from the germline V gene are MNHEY and SVGAGI. The CDR3 is 13 amino acids. This chain's CDR3 is CASKRDPYNEQFF.

The chain combines TRBV5-5 with TRBJ2-1. This CDR3 has 11 residues. The germline V gene has CDR1 SGHKS and CDR2 YYEKEE (reference sequence). The CDR3 protein is CASSAVYEQFF.

V is TRBV3-1 and J is TRBJ2-1; the D call of TRBD2 rests on TCRdb alone, since no DNA is present to check it. The CDR3 sequence is 15 residues long. Germline V lookup: CDR1 LGHDT, CDR2 YNNKEL (reference sequence). CDR3 loop: CASGGPTGSYNEQFF.

The chain recombines TRBV19 with TRBJ2-5; TCRdb indicates TRBD1, and absent DNA this call remains unverified. Per germline, CDR1 LNHDA and CDR2 SQIVND (reference sequence). The CDR3 covers 14 residues. CDR3 sequence reads: CASGASRRSETQYF.

The V gene is TRBV12-3 or TRBV12-4, the J gene TRBJ2-4; TCRdb designates TRBD1, a call that cannot be tested without DNA. The CDR3 contains 13 residues. The CDR3 sequence: CASSQGIKNIQYF.

The V call is TRBV6-4, the J call TRBJ1-5; TCRdb lists TRBD1, though no DNA is available to test this call. Germline values: CDR1 MRHNA, CDR2 SNTAGT. The CDR3 is made up of 16 amino acids. The CDR3 reads CASSDSRQGARVAQHF.

The genes are TRBV18 and TRBJ2-3; TCRdb indicates TRBD1, and absent DNA this call remains unverified. This CDR3 has 15 residues. Germline lookup yields CDR1 KGHSH and CDR2 LQKENI. The CDR3 spells CASSRKTGATDTQYF.

The chain couples TRBV12-3 or TRBV12-4 to TRBJ1-5; the D gene TCRdb calls, TRBD1, cannot be checked with no DNA. The CDR3 is made up of 17 amino acids. The CDR3 is CASSTDRLSYSNQPQHF.

The chain uses TRBV4-1 and TRBJ2-7. Germline V lookup: CDR1 MGHRA, CDR2 YSYEKL. The CDR3 length is 15 residues. The CDR3 loop is CASSQDPPEIYEQYF.

The CDR3 reads CASRALTSGRLTGELFF. J is TRBJ2-2 and V is TRBV7-6; as DNA is missing, the TRBD2 call by TCRdb cannot be tested. The CDR3 has 17 residues. Per germline, CDR1 SGHVS and CDR2 FNYEAQ.

CDR3 sequence: CASSLRLAGEGTLETQYF. This sequence joins TRBV12-3 or TRBV12-4 and TRBJ2-5; TCRdb proposes TRBD2, but this gene call is untestable without DNA. The CDR3 is 18 amino acids.

The chain is built from TRBV5-1 and TRBJ2-1. This CDR3 has 12 amino acids. The germline gives CDR1 SGHRS, CDR2 YFSETQ. The CDR3 spells CASSLVRHEQFF. Complete variable domain (other parts from reference TRBV5-1 and TRBJ2-1): KAGVTQTPRYLIKTRGQQVTLSCSPISGHRSVSWYQQTPGQGLQFLFEYFSETQRNKGNFPGRFSGRQFSNSRSEMNVSTLELGDSALYLCASSLVRHEQFFGPGTRLTVL.

The gene calls are TRBV5-1 and TRBJ1-1. The germline CDR1 and CDR2 sequences are SGHRS and YFSETQ. The CDR3 is made up of 15 amino acids. CDR3 residues: CASSTGLEVYTEAFF.

The chain is built from TRBV12-3 or TRBV12-4 and TRBJ2-3; lacking DNA, the TRBD1 call made by TCRdb goes unchecked. This CDR3 has 16 residues. The chain's CDR3 is CASSLAGQASTDTQYF.

This chain connects TRBV7-8 to TRBJ2-5. This CDR3 region has 14 residues. Germline assignment: CDR1 SGHVS and CDR2 FQNEAQ. This CDR3 is CASSLDRFQETQYF.

The gene calls are TRBV12-3 or TRBV12-4 and TRBJ2-1. CDR3 length equals 14 residues. The CDR3 region is CASSQAGALNEQFF.

The chain uses TRBV11-2 and TRBJ2-1. Germline-derived CDR1 and CDR2 are SGHAT and FQNNGV. CDR3 length equals 14 residues. The CDR3 region is CASSLTYLDNEQFF.

This chain's CDR3 is CASSQEVQNEQFF. The chain carries TRBV3-1 and TRBJ2-1. The length of the CDR3 is 13 residues. Germline V gene data show CDR1 as LGHDT and CDR2 as YNNKEL (reference sequence).

The chain links TRBV5-5 to TRBJ2-5; TCRdb designates TRBD2, a call that cannot be tested without DNA. This CDR3 spans 15 amino acids. The germline V gene encodes CDR1 SGHKS and CDR2 YYEKEE (reference sequence). CDR3 sequence: CASSFVLGGMETQYF.

The chain has TRBV19 and TRBJ1-2; as DNA is missing, the TRBD1 call by TCRdb cannot be tested. The CDR3 has 15 amino acids. CDR1 LNHDA and CDR2 SQIVND come from the germline V gene (reference sequence). The CDR3 spells CASSIQSDRVWGYTF.

The genes are TRBV11-2 and TRBJ2-7; TCRdb calls TRBD1, which cannot be checked without DNA. CDR1 SGHAT and CDR2 FQNNGV come from the germline V gene. The CDR3 extends over 13 amino acids. The CDR3 is CASSLETGGQPYF.

The V gene is TRBV25-1, the J gene TRBJ1-2; as DNA is missing, the TRBD1 call by TCRdb cannot be tested. Germline V gives CDR1 MGHDK, CDR2 SYGVNS. The CDR3 contains 14 residues. The chain's CDR3 is CASSTPGQIYGYTF.

The V and J genes are TRBV12-3 or TRBV12-4 and TRBJ1-1; the TCRdb call, TRBD1, lacks DNA for checking. The CDR3 has 16 amino acids. The CDR3 loop is CASSLGSGAGNTEAFF.

This chain joins TRBV2 and TRBJ2-7. The germline CDR1 and CDR2 sequences are SNHLY and FYNNEI. The CDR3 consists of 13 residues. CDR3 loop: CASRDRNGYEQYF.

V usage is TRBV29-1 and J usage is TRBJ2-1; TCRdb reports TRBD2, a call that lacks DNA to check it against. The CDR3 covers 13 residues. Looked up from germline, CDR1 is SQVTM and CDR2 is ANQGSEA. CDR3 residues: CSGGTHLANEQFF.

The chain combines TRBV5-1 with TRBJ2-1. CDR1 and CDR2 (germline): SGHRS, YFSETQ. The CDR3 loop spans 16 amino acids. The CDR3 here is CASSQTLIGSYNEQFF. The full variable domain, in which reference TRBV5-1 and TRBJ2-1 provide the parts outside the CDR3, is KAGVTQTPRYLIKTRGQQVTLSCSPISGHRSVSWYQQTPGQGLQFLFEYFSETQRNKGNFPGRFSGRQFSNSRSEMNVSTLELGDSALYLCASSQTLIGSYNEQFFGPGTRLTVL.